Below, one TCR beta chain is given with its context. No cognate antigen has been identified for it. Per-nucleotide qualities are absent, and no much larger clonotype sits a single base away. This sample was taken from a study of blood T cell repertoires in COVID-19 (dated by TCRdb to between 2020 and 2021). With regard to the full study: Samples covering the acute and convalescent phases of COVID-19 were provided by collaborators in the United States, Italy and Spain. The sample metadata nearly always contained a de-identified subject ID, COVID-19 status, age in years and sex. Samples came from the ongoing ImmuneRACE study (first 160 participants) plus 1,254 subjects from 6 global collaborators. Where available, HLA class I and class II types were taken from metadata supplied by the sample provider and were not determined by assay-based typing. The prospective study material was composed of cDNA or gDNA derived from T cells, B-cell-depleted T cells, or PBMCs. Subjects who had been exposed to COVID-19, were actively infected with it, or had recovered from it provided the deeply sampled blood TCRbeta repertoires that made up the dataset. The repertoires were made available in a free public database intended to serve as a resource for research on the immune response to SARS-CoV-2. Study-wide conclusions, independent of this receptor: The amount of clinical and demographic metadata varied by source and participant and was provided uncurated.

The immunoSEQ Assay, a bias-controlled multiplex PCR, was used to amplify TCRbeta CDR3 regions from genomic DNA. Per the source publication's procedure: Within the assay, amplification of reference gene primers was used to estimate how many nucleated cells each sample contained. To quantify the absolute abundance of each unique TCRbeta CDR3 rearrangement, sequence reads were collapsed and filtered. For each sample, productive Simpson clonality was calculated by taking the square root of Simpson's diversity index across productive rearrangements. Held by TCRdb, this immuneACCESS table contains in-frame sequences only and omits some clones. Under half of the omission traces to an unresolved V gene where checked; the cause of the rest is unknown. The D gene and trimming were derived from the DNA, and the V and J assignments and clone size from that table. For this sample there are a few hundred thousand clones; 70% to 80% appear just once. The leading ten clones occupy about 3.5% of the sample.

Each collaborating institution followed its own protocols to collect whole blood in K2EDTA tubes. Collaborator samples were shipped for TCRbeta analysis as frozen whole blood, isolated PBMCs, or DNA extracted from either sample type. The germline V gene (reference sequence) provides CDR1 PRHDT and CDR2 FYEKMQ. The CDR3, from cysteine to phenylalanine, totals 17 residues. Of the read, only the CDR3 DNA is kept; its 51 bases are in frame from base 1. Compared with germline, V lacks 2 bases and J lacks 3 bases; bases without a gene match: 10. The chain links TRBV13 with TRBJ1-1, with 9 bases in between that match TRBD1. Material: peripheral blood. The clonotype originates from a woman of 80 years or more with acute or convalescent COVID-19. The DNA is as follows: TGTGCCAGCAGCTTACCCCCCCATGGGACAGGGTACACTGAAGCTTTCTTT. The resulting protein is CASSLPPHGTGYTEAFF.